The table lists the clone carrying this TCR delta chain with a few counts. Its matching antigen is unknown. The template was reverse-transcribed extracted RNA. Pooled V-gene forward primers with one constant-region reverse primer generated the CDR3 amplicons by multiplex PCR. TCRdb used CATT to re-call clones from the multiplex PCR reads. Among 24,000 or so delta-chain clones listed, less than 30% were seen once. The V and J ends lost 5 bases and 3 bases, in that order; junction bases with no gene match: 15. The CDR3 has 19 amino acids. CDR1 and CDR2 (germline): TSWWSYY, QGS. These data are taken from a study of Vδ1+ human thymocytes. General study findings and limits: Thymic delta-chain repertoires held roughly 18% Vdelta2 sequences and few Vdelta3, despite high sort purity. Bulk repertoire data may be misinterpreted because of unexpected Vdelta2 sequences. Thymic TRG and TRD repertoires appeared highly polyclonal, with Gaussian CDR3 length distributions.

Thymocytes were sorted as CD3+ TCRVdelta1+ TCRVdelta2- after alphabeta T cell depletion. Vdelta1+ thymocyte sorts reached between roughly 96% and 99.6% purity. Sequencing was carried out using Vdelta1+ gamma-delta thymocytes from the thymus. Subset defined: FACS-sorted CD3+ TCRalphabeta- TCRVdelta1+ TCRVdelta2- thymocytes. The gene calls are TRDV1 and TRDJ1; 13 positions match TRDD3. The receptor comes from a boy younger than two who had congenital heart surgery. The CDR3 sequence is CALGFYSDWGIRVSDKLIF. As DNA, the CDR3 is TGTGCTCTTGGGTTCTACTCGGACTGGGGGATACGGGTCTCCGATAAACTCATCTTT.